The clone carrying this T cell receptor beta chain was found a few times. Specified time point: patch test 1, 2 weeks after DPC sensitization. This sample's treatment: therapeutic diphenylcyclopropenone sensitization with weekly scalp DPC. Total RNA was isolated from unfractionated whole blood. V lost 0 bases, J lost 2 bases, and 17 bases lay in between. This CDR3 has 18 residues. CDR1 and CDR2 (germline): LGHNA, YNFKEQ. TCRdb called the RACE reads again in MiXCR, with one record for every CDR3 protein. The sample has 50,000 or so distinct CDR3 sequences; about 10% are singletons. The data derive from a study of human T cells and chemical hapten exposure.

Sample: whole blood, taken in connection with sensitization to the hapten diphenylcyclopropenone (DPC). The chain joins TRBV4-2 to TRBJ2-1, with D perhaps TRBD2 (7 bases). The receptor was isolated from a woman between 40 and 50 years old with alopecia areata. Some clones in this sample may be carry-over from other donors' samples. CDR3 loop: CASSQDGSRGAPYNEQFF. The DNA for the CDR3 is TGTGCCAGCAGCCAAGATGGGAGTCGGGGGGCCCCCTACAATGAGCAGTTCTTC.